This T cell receptor beta chain was profiled in a study of blood T cell repertoires in COVID-19. Study at large: PBMCs, B-cell-depleted T cells, or T cells were the source of the cDNA or gDNA that made up the material.

Only in-frame clones appear in the TCRdb table, and some are missing; sequencing was by immunoSEQ multiplex PCR. The table has about 130,000 clones, about 93% seen once. Trimming at V came to 9 bases and at J to 4 bases, leaving 17 bases not matched to a gene. CDR3 size: 19 residues. CDR1 and CDR2 from the germline V gene are LNHDA and SQIVND (reference sequence). Enrollment of patients from Seattle took place during active infection, with longitudinal follow-up. V usage is TRBV19 and J usage is TRBJ2-2, with TRBD2 matching over 13 bases. The source material was peripheral blood. The clonotype comes from a man aged 50 or older with COVID-19, enrolled during active disease. CDR3 DNA: TGTGCCAGCGAAGGGTCGATCACTAGCGGGAGGGAGAGCACCGGGGAGCTGTTTTTT. The encoded protein is CASEGSITSGRESTGELFF.